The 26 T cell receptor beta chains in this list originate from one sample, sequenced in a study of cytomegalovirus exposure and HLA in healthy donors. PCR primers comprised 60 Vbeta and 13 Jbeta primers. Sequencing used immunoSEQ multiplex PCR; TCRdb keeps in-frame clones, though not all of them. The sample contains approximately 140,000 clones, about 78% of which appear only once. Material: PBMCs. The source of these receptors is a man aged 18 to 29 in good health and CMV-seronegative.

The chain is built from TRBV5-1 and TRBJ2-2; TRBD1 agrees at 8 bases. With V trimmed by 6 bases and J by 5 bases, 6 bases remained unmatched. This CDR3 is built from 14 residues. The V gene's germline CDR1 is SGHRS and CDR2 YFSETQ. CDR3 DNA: TGCGCCAGCACGGACAGGGATGGGACCGGGGAGCTGTTTTTT. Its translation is CASTDRDGTGELFF.

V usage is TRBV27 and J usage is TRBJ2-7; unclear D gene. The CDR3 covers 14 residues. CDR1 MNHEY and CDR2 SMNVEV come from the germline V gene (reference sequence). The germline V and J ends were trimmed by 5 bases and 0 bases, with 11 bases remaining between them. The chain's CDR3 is CASSPRSSSYEQYF. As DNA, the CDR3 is TGTGCCAGCAGTCCACGGTCGAGCTCCTACGAGCAGTACTTC.

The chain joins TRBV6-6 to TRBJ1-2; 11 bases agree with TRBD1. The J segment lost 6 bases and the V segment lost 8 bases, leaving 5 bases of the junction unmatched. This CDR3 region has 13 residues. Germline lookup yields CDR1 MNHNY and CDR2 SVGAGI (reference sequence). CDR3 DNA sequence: TGTGCCAGCCAACCGGGACAGGGGGATGGCTACACCTTC. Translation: CASQPGQGDGYTF.

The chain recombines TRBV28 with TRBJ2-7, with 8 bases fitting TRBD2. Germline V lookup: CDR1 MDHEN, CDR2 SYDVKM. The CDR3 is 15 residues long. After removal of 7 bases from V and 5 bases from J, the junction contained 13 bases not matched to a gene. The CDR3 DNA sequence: TGTGCCAGCATCTCCTGGGGCGGGAGGTACCACGAGCAGTACTTC. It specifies CASISWGGRYHEQYF. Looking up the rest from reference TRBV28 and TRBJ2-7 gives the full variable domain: DVKVTQSSRYLVKRTGEKVFLECVQDMDHENMFWYRQDPGLGLRLIYFSYDVKMKEKGDIPEGYSVSREKKERFSLILESASTNQTSMYLCASISWGGRYHEQYFGPGTRLTVT.

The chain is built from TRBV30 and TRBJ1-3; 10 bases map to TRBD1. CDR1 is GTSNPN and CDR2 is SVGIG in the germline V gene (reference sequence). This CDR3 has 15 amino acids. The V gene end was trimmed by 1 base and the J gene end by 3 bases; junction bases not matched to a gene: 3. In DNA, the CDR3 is TGTGCCTGGAGTGGACAGGGGGCCCTTGGAAACACCATATATTTT. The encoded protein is CAWSGQGALGNTIYF.

In DNA form, the CDR3 reads TGTGCCAGCAGTACCGGACTGACCTACGAGCAGTACTTC. Protein product: CASSTGLTYEQYF. The chain combines TRBV27 with TRBJ2-7, with D maybe TRBD2 (5 bases). Germline loops: CDR1 MNHEY, CDR2 SMNVEV (reference sequence). This CDR3 region has 13 residues. V was cut by 5 bases and J by 2 bases, with 10 bases left in between.

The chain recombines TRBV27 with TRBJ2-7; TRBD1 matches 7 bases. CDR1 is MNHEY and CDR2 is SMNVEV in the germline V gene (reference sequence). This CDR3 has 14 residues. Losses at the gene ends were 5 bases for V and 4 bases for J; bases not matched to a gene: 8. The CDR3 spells CASSPSTGLYEQYF. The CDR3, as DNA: TGTGCCAGCAGTCCCTCGACAGGGTTGTACGAGCAGTACTTC.

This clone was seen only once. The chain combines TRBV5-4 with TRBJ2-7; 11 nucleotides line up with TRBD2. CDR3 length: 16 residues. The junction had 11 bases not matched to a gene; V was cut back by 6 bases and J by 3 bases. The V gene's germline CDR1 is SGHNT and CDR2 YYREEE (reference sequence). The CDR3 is CASKSSGTSGFYEQYF. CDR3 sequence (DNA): TGTGCCAGCAAGTCATCCGGGACTAGCGGCTTCTACGAGCAGTACTTC.

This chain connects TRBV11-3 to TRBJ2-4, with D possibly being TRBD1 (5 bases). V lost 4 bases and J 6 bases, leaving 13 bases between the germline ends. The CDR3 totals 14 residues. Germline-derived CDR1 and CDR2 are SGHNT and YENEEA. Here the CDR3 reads CASSSLGQGNIQYF. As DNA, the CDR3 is TGTGCCAGCAGCTCCCTTGGGCAGGGAAACATTCAGTACTTC.

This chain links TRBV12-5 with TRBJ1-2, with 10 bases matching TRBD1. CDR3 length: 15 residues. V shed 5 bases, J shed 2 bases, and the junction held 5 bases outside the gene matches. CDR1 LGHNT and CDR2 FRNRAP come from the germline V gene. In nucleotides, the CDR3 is TGTGCTAGTGGTAAGGGACAGGGGATCAACTATGGCTACACCTTC. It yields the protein CASGKGQGINYGYTF.

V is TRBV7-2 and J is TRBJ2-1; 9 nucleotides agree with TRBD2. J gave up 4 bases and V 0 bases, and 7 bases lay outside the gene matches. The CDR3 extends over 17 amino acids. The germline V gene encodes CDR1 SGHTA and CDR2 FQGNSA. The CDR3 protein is CASSLATGTSLYNEQFF. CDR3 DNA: TGTGCCAGCAGCTTAGCGACCGGGACTAGCTTATACAATGAGCAGTTCTTC. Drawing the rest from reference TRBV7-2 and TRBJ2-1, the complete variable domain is GAGVSQSPSNKVTEKGKDVELRCDPISGHTALYWYRQSLGQGLEFLIYFQGNSAPDKSGLPSDRFSAERTGGSVSTLTIQRTQQEDSAVYLCASSLATGTSLYNEQFFGPGTRLTVL.

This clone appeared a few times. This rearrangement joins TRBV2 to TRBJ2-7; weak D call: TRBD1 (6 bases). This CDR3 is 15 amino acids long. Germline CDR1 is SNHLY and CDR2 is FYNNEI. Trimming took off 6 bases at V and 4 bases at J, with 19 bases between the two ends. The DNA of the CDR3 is TGTGCCAGCAGGTGGTCGGCAGGGGAAACGTACGAGCAGTACTTC. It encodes CASRWSAGETYEQYF.

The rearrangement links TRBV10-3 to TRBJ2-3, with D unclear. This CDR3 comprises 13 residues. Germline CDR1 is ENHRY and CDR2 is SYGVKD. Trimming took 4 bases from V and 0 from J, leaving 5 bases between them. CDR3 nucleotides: TGTGCCATCAGTGGCGTCAGCACAGATACGCAGTATTTT. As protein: CAISGVSTDTQYF.

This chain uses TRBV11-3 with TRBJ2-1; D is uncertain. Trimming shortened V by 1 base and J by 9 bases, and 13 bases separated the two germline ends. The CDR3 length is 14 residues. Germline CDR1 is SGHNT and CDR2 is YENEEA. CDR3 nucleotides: TGTGCCAGCAGCTTAGTCGCATCGGTCACTGAGCAGTTCTTC. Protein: CASSLVASVTEQFF.

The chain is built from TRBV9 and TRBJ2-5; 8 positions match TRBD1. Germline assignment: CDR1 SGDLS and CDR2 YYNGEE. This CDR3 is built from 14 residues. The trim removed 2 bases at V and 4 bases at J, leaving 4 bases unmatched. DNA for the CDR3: TGTGCCAGCAGCGTCGACAGGGGAGGAGAGACCCAGTACTTC. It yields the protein CASSVDRGGETQYF.

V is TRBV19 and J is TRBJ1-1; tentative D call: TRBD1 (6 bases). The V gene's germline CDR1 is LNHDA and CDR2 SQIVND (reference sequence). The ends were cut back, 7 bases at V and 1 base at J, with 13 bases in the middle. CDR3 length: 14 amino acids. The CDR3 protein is CASMKKQGNTEAFF. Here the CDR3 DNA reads TGTGCCAGTATGAAAAAACAGGGGAACACTGAAGCTTTCTTT.

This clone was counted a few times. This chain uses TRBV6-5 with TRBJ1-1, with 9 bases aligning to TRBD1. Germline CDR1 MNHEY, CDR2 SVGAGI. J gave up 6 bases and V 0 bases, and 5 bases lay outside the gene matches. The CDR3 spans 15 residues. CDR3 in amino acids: CASSYSTGGLAEAFF. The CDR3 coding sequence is TGTGCCAGCAGTTACTCTACAGGGGGCCTTGCTGAAGCTTTCTTT.

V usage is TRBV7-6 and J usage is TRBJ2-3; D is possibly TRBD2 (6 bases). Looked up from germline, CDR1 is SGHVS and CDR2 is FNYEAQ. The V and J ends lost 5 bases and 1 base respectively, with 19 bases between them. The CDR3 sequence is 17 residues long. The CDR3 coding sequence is TGTGCCAGCAGCCTCCGTGGCCGGCGGGAAGGCACAGATACGCAGTATTTT. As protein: CASSLRGRREGTDTQYF.

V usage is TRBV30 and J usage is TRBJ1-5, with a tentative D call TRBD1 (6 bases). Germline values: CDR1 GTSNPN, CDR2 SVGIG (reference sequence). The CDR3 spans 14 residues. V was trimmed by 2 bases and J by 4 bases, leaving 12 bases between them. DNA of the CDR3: TGTGCCTGGAGTCGCGGACAGTATAATCAGCCCCAGCATTTT. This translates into CAWSRGQYNQPQHF.

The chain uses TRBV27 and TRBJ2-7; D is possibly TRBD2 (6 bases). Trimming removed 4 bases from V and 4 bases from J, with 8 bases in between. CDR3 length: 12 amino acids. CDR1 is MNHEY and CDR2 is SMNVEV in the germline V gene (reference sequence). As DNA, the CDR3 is TGTGCCAGCAGTTGGAGGGCGTACGAGCAGTACTTC. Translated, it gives CASSWRAYEQYF.

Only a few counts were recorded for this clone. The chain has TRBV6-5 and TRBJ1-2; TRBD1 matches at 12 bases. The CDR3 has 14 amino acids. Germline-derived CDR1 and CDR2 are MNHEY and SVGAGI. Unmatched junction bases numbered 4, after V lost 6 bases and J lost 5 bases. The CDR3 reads CASRGQGAKYGYTF. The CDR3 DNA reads TGTGCCAGCAGGGGACAGGGGGCAAAGTATGGCTACACCTTC.

The CDR3 DNA follows: TGTGCCAGCAGCGTAGCTCCGACAGGGGGCATTGGAGATACGCAGTATTTT. Protein: CASSVAPTGGIGDTQYF. The chain employs TRBV9 and TRBJ2-3, with 10 bases matching TRBD1. The CDR3 covers 17 residues. Unmatched junction bases numbered 9, after V lost 0 bases and J lost 5 bases. The germline V gene has CDR1 SGDLS and CDR2 YYNGEE.

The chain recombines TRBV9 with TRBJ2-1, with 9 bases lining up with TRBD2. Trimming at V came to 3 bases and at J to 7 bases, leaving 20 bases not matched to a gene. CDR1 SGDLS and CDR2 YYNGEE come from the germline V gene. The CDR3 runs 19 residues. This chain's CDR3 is CASSARGGAGGLRANEQFF. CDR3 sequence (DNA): TGTGCCAGCAGCGCCCGGGGGGGAGCGGGAGGTCTACGGGCAAATGAGCAGTTCTTC.

CDR3 loop: CASKQAGVSGEQYF. As DNA, the CDR3 is TGTGCCAGTAAACAAGCGGGAGTGTCTGGCGAGCAGTACTTC. J is TRBJ2-7 and V is TRBV2; TRBD2 matches 8 bases. The V and J ends lost 9 bases and 6 bases, in that order; junction bases with no gene match: 13. Germline CDR1 reads SNHLY; CDR2 reads FYNNEI. This CDR3 spans 14 amino acids.

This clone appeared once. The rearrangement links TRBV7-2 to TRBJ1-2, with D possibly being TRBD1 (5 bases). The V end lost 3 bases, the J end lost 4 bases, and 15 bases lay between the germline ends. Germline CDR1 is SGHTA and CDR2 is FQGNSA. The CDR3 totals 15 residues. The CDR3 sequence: CASSFSGGGSYGYTF. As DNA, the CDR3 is TGTGCCAGCAGCTTCAGCGGGGGGGGAAGCTATGGCTACACCTTC.

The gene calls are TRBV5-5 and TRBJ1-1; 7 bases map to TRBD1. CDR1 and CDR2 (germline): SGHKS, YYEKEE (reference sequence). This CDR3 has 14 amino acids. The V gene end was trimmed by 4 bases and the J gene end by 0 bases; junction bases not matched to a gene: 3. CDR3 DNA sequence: TGTGCCAGCAGCCCGGGACAGATGAACACTGAAGCTTTCTTT. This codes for CASSPGQMNTEAFF. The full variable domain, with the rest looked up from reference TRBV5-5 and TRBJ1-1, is DAGVTQSPTHLIKTRGQQVTLRCSPISGHKSVSWYQQVLGQGPQFIFQYYEKEERGRGNFPDRFSARQFPNYSSELNVNALLLGDSALYLCASSPGQMNTEAFFGQGTRLTVV.